The 8 T cell receptor beta chains listed next were all sequenced from one sample in a study of spatial heterogeneity in lung cancer. In TCRdb, the 5' RACE reads were re-called with MiXCR into one record per CDR3 protein. The repertoire holds 45,000 to 55,000 distinct CDR3 sequences, approximately 5% seen once, with approximately 10% in the top ten. Indicated time point: sample taken at primary tumor resection. Sequencing covered unsorted whole RNA taken from tumor, nontumor lung or frozen PBMC. The sample here was PBMCs, taken at surgery. These receptors all stem from a male donor with early-stage non-small cell lung cancer.

Many counts were recorded for this clonotype. The rearrangement links TRBV20-1 to TRBJ2-7, with a tentative D call TRBD1 (6 bases). V lost 0 bases and J lost 2, with 8 bases in between. This CDR3 region has 13 residues. From germline, CDR1 is DFQATT and CDR2 SNEGSKA (reference sequence). CDR3 nucleotide sequence: TGCAGTGCTAGAGATACAGGGACCTACGAGCAGTACTTC. Residues: CSARDTGTYEQYF.

This chain links TRBV6-5 with TRBJ2-7, with D maybe TRBD1 (6 bases). The CDR3 extends over 15 amino acids. Germline CDR1 MNHEY, CDR2 SVGAGI. Trimming took off 0 bases at V and 4 bases at J, with 13 bases between the two ends. The CDR3 loop is CASSYSGLTGYEQYF. CDR3 in DNA: TGTGCCAGCAGTTACTCTGGCTTAACAGGGTACGAGCAGTACTTC.

This clonotype was detected many times. The chain employs TRBV10-3 and TRBJ2-2; D is uncertain. The CDR3 is 14 amino acids. Germline CDR1 is ENHRY and CDR2 is SYGVKD. V shed 4 bases and J shed 7 bases, with 13 bases lying between them. The DNA of the CDR3 is TGTGCCATCAGTGCCCGGACGGGCGGCGGGGAGCTGTTTTTT. Its translation is CAISARTGGGELFF.

This clonotype was observed at least ten times. The chain carries TRBV7-2 and TRBJ2-1; D possibly corresponds to TRBD2 (6 bases). The CDR3 is made up of 13 amino acids. Trimming shortened V by 2 bases and J by 9 bases, and 11 bases separated the two germline ends. Germline loops: CDR1 SGHTA, CDR2 FQGNSA. The CDR3 here is CASSLTSWGEQFF. The CDR3 coding sequence is TGTGCCAGCAGCTTAACTAGCTGGGGTGAGCAGTTCTTC.

This clonotype was picked up many times. This chain uses TRBV3-1 with TRBJ1-1; no clear D. This CDR3 has 14 amino acids. Between the trimmed V and J ends, which lost 5 bases and 1 base, there was a span of 11 bases. The germline V gene encodes CDR1 LGHDT and CDR2 YNNKEL (reference sequence). The CDR3 here is CASSTRPGNTEAFF. The CDR3 nucleotides are TGTGCCAGCAGCACCAGACCAGGGAACACTGAAGCTTTCTTT. The full variable domain, in which reference TRBV3-1 and TRBJ1-1 provide the parts outside the CDR3, is DTAVSQTPKYLVTQMGNDKSIKCEQNLGHDTMYWYKQDSKKFLKIMFSYNNKELIINETVPNRFSPKSPDKAHLNLHINSLELGDSAVYFCASSTRPGNTEAFFGQGTRLTVV.

This clonotype has just a few counts. This chain uses TRBV6-5 with TRBJ2-1, with D unclear. This CDR3 region has 14 residues. Looked up from germline, CDR1 is MNHEY and CDR2 is SVGAGI. V was trimmed by 7 bases and J by 10 bases, leaving 20 bases between them. The CDR3 DNA is TGTGCCAGCACCACCCCCTTCGGTGTAGGGGAGCAGTTCTTC. The encoded protein is CASTTPFGVGEQFF.

This clonotype was seen repeatedly, ten times or more. V gene TRBV7-6 combines with J gene TRBJ2-3, with D possibly being TRBD1 (5 bases). The CDR3 length is 13 residues. Germline V gene data show CDR1 as SGHVS and CDR2 as FNYEAQ. Trimming shortened V by 6 bases and J by 5 bases, and 12 bases separated the two germline ends. Here the CDR3 reads CASSLTGGDTQYF. The CDR3 coding sequence is TGTGCCAGCAGTCTCACAGGCGGAGATACGCAGTATTTT.

This clonotype was seen repeatedly, ten times or more. The chain recombines TRBV24-1 with TRBJ2-5; D ambiguous. Germline CDR1 KGHDR, CDR2 SFDVKD. There are 13 residues in the CDR3. Trimming pared 5 bases from V and 4 bases from J, leaving 10 bases between. The CDR3, as DNA: TGTGCCACCAGTGGCACCTCCGGAGAGACCCAGTACTTC. Residues: CATSGTSGETQYF.